This T cell receptor (beta chain) comes out of a study of cytomegalovirus exposure and HLA in healthy donors. The V end was cut by 0 bases, the J end by 1 base, with 9 bases between. CDR3 length equals 15 residues. Germline V gene lookup returns CDR1 LNHNV and CDR2 YYDKDF (reference sequence). Study-level points and caveats: A later analysis found common viral pathogens apparently linked to several of the most significant clusters. Rare TCR sequences dominated, though some public TCRs recurred in many donors. TCR beta sequences reportedly predicted most subjects' HLA-A and HLA-B alleles accurately. The authors enumerated over 150 TCR beta chains as linked to cytomegalovirus.

This clone was found once. Its antigen is still unknown. A multiplex PCR was run with 60 Vbeta primers and 13 Jbeta primers. Sequenced by immunoSEQ multiplex PCR; TCRdb stores in-frame clones only, minus some. The sample yields more than 150,000 clones, around 80% seen once. This sequence originates from a girl between 5 and 17 years old in good health and CMV-seropositive. This sequence joins TRBV15 and TRBJ1-1; D uncertain. Source material: PBMCs. The CDR3 region is CATSRETRQNTEAFF. DNA for the CDR3: TGTGCCACCAGCAGAGAGACTCGGCAGAACACTGAAGCTTTCTTT.